The T cell receptor (beta chain) described here comes from a study of T cell responses to AZD1222 COVID-19 vaccine listed by TCRdb under 2021. At the level of the whole study: TCR sequencing covered 230 or so trial participants: 200 to 220 given two doses of AZD1222 and 26 given two doses of MenACWY control vaccine. Enrollment into the trials was organized by age into subgroups of 18-55, 56-69 and 70-plus years, and those subgroups contained about 160, 30 and 59 TCR-sequenced participants, respectively. The paper's findings and limits, for the study overall: Because no day 14 peak-response samples were available, the repertoires could be characterized only after the peak T cell response. Epitopes outside the regions mutated in the B.1.351 and B.1.1.7 variants were reportedly recognized by nearly half of the unique spike-specific TCRs. Most participants were white British and females outnumbered males, and the authors suggested that clonal diversity may have been underestimated. Vaccine-associated CD4 TCRs spanned the whole spike protein, with dominant responses in regions 160-218 and 743-854. The 56-69-year group was small, and its depth increase did not reach significance, likely because of low power. Conclusions about previously exposed vaccinees are limited because only six or seven AZD1222 recipients were SARS-CoV-2 seropositive at baseline. After two AZD1222 doses, both the breadth and the depth of spike-specific TCRs were significantly higher than at day 0 and than in MenACWY recipients.

The CDR3 regions of human TCRbeta chains were subjected to immunosequencing. Per the original workflow: TCRs in the repertoires were matched against a reference library of SARS-CoV-2-specific TCRs that had been generated with the MIRA antigen-specificity platform. Breadth meant the fraction of unique TCRs that were SARS-CoV-2-associated, whereas depth meant the fraction of total T cells that were SARS-CoV-2-associated. Using the MIRA data, every spike-specific TCR was mapped to the spike region that the TCR reacted to and assigned to either a CD4 or a CD8 class. Log10-transformed breadth and depth values were compared by one-way ANOVA with Sidak's multiple comparisons tests. Entries here come from immuneACCESS through TCRdb and include only in-frame sequences with V and J called. Some clones fail to appear in such tables; in the studies checked, an unresolved V gene covers under half of the shortfall, and the cause of the remainder is unknown. V and J calls and clone size are as listed in that table; D and trimming were resolved from the DNA. Here the sample has under 150,000 clones; 87% occur a single time. The ten largest make up around 2.5% of the sample.

V ends up 5 bases short and J 6 bases short, with an unmatched junction base count of 7. Taken from the germline V gene, the CDR1 and CDR2 loops are SNHLY and FYNNEI. The CDR3 has 15 amino acids, counting the end cysteine and phenylalanine. Here the CDR3 DNA is all that survives: 45 bases in frame from base 1. The time point label corresponds to: about 28 days (+/-7) after the second vaccine dose. AZD1222 recipients whose second dose came at about 4 weeks and those whose second dose came at about 12 weeks were combined into one group, since spike-specific TCR depth and breadth did not differ between the two schedules. Samples from vaccinated people were obtained from the UK trials COV001 and COV002, which included a single-blind randomized controlled phase 2/3 trial of AZD1222 (ChAdOx1 nCoV-19) in healthy adults. For TCRbeta chain sequencing, PBMC samples from trial participants were taken at day 0 and at day 28 after the second dose.

Concerning this clone: Its specific antigen is unknown. Base qualities are not at hand, and no much larger clone is one base apart.

The sequence came from an adult who received the AZD1222 COVID-19 vaccine. The receptor chain draws on TRBV2 and TRBJ1-5; the junction holds 10 bases that match TRBD1. The starting material was peripheral blood, obtained 28 days after the second AZD1222 dose. Here the CDR3 is given as CASSSTGGNSQPQHF. The DNA sequence is TGTGCCAGCAGTTCGACAGGGGGCAATAGTCAGCCCCAGCATTTT.